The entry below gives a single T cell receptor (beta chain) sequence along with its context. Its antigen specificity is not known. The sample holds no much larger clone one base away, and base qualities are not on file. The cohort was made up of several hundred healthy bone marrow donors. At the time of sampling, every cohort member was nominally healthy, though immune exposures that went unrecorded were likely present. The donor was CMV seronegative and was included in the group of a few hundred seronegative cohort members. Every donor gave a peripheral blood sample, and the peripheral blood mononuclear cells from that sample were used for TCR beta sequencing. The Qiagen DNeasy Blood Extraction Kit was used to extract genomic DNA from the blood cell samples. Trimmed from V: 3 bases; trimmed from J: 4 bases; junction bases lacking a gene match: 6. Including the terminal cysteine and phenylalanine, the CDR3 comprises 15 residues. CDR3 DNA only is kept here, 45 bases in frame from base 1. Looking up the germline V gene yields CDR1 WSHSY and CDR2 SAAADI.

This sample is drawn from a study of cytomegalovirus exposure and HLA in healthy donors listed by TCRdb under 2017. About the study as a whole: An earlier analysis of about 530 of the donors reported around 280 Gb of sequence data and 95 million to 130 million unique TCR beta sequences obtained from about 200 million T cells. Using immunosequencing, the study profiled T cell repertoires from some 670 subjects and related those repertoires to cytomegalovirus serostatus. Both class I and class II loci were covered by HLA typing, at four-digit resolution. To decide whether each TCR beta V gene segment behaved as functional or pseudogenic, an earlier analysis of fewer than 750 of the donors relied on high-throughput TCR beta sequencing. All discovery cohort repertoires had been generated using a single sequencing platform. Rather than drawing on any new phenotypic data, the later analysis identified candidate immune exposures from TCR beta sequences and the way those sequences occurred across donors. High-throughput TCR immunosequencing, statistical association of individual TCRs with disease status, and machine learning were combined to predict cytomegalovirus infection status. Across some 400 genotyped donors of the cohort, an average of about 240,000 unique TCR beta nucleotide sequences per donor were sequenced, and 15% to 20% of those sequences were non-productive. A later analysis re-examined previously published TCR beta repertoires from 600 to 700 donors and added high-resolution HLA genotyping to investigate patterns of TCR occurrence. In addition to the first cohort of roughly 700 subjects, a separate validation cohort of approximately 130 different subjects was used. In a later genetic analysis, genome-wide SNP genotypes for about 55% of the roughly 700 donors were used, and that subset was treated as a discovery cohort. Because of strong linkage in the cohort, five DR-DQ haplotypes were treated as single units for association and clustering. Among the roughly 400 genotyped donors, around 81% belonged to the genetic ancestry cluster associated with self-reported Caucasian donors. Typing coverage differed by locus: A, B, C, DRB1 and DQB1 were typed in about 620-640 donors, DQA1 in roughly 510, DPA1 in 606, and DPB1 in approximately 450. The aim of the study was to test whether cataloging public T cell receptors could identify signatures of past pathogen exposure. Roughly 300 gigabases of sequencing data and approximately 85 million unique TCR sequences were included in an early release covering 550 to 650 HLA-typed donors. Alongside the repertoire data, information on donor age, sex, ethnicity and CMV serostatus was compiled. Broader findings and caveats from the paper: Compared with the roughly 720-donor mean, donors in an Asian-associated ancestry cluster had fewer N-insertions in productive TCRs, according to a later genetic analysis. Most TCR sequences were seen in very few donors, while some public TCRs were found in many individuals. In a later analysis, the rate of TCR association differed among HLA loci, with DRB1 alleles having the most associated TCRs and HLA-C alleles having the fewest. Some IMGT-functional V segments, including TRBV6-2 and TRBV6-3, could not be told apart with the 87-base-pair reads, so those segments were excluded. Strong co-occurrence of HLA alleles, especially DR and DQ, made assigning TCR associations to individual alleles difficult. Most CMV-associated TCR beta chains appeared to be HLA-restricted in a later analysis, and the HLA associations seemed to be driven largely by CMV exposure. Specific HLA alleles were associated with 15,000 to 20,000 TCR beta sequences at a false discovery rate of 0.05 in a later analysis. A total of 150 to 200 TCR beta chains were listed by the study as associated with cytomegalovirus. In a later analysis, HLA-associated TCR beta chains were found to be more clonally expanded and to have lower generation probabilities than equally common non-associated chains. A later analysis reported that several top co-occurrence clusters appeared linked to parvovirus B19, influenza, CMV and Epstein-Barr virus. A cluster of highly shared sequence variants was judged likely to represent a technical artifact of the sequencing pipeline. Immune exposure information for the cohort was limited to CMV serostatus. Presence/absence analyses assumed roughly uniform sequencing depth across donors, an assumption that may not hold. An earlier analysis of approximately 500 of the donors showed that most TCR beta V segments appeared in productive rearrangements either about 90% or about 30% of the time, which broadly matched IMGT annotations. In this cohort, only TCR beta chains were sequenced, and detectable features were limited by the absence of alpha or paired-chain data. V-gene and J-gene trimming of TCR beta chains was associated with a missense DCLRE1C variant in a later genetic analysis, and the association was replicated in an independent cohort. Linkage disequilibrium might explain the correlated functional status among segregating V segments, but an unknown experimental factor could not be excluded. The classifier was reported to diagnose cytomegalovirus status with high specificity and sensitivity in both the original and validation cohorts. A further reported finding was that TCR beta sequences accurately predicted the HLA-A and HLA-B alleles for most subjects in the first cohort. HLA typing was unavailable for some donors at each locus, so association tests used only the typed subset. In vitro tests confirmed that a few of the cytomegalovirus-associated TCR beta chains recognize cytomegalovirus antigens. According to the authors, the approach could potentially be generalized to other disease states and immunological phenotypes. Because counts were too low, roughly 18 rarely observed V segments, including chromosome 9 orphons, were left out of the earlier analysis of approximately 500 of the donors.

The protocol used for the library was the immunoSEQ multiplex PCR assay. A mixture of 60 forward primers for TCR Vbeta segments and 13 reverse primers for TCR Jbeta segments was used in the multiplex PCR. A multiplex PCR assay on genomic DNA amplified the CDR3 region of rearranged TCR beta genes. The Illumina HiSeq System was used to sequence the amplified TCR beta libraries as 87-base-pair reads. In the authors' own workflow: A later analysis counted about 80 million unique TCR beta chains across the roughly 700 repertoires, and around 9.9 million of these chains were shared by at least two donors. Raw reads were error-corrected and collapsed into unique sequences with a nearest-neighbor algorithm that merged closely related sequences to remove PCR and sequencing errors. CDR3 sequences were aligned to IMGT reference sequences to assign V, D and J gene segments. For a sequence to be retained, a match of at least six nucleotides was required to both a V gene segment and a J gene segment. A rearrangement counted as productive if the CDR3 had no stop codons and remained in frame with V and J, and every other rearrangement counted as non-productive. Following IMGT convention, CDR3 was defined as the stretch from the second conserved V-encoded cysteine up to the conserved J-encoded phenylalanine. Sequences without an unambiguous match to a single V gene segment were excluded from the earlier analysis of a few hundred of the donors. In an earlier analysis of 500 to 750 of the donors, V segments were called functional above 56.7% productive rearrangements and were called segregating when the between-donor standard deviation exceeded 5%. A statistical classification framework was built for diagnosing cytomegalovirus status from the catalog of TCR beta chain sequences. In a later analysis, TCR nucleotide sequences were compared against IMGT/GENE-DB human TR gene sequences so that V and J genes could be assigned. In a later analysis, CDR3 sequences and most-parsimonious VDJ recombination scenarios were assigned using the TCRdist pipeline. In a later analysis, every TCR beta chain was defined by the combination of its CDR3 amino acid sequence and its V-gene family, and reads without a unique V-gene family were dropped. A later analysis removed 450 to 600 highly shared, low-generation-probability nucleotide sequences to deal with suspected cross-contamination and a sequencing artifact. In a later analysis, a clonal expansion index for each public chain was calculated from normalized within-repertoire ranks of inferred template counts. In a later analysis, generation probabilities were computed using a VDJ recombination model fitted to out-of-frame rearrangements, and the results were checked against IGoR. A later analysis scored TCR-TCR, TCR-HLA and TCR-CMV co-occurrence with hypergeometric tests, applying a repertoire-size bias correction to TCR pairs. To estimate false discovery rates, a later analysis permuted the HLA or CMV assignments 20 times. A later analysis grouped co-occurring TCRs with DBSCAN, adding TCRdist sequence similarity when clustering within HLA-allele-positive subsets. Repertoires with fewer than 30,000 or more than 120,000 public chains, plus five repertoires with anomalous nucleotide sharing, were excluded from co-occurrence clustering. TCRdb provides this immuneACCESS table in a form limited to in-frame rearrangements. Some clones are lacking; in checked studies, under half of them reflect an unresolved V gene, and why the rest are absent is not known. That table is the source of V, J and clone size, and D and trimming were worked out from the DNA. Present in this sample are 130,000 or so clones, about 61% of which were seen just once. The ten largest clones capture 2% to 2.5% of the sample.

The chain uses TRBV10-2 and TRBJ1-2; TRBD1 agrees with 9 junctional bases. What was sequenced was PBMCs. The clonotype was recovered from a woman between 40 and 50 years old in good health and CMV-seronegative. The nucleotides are TGCGCCAGCAGTGATCCGGACAGGGGCCTCTATGGCTACACCTTC. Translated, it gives CASSDPDRGLYGYTF.